This T cell receptor beta chain was identified during a study of T cell repertoires in cytomegalovirus infection. MiXCR, applied by TCRdb to the reads, yields one record per CDR3 protein. The table shows around 750,000 distinct CDR3 sequences, with roughly 33% occurring only once. This clonotype was detected a few times. Its antigen is as yet unknown. V was trimmed by 6 bases and J by 4 bases, leaving 14 bases between them. This CDR3 comprises 15 residues. Germline CDR1 and CDR2: SGDLS and YYNGEE. The sequence was collected from a human donor in good health (CMV status not recorded). Some clones in this sample may be carry-over from other donors' samples. V gene TRBV9 combines with J gene TRBJ2-6, with D perhaps matching TRBD1 (6 bases). The sequencing used cultured CD8+ T cells from PBMCs, collected from culture after CMV antigen stimulation. The CDR3 protein is CASTEGVSGANVLTF. In DNA form, the CDR3 reads TGTGCCAGCACCGAGGGGGTATCCGGGGCCAACGTCCTGACTTTC.